The clone carrying this TCR beta chain has ten or more counts. Thyroid ultrasound, orbital computed tomography, clinical symptoms, and serum thyroxine and TRAb underpinned diagnoses. This sample was taken from a study of T cells in Graves' hyperthyroidism and ophthalmopathy. RNA transcripts served as the template for amplifying TCR beta CDR3 regions. The HTBI primer set drove a first-round RT-PCR of the TCR CDR3. One entry per CDR3 protein results from TCRdb running MiXCR on the multiplex PCR reads. Among 650,000 to 850,000 distinct CDR3 sequences, about 19% were seen once, and the ten largest hold about a sixth. The sequenced sample was blood. The receptor was isolated from a woman in her forties or fifties with Graves' hyperthyroidism that later progressed to Graves' ophthalmopathy.

The CDR3 nucleotides read TGTGCCAGCAGCCAAGAGGGGGGCACTGAAGCTTTCTTT. Amino acid sequence: CASSQEGGTEAFF. The chain combines TRBV3-1 with TRBJ1-1; tentative D call: TRBD1 (5 bases). The CDR3 sequence is 13 residues long. CDR1 is LGHDT and CDR2 is YNNKEL in the germline V gene (reference sequence). Trimming left V 0 bases short and J 4 bases short, with 6 bases between.